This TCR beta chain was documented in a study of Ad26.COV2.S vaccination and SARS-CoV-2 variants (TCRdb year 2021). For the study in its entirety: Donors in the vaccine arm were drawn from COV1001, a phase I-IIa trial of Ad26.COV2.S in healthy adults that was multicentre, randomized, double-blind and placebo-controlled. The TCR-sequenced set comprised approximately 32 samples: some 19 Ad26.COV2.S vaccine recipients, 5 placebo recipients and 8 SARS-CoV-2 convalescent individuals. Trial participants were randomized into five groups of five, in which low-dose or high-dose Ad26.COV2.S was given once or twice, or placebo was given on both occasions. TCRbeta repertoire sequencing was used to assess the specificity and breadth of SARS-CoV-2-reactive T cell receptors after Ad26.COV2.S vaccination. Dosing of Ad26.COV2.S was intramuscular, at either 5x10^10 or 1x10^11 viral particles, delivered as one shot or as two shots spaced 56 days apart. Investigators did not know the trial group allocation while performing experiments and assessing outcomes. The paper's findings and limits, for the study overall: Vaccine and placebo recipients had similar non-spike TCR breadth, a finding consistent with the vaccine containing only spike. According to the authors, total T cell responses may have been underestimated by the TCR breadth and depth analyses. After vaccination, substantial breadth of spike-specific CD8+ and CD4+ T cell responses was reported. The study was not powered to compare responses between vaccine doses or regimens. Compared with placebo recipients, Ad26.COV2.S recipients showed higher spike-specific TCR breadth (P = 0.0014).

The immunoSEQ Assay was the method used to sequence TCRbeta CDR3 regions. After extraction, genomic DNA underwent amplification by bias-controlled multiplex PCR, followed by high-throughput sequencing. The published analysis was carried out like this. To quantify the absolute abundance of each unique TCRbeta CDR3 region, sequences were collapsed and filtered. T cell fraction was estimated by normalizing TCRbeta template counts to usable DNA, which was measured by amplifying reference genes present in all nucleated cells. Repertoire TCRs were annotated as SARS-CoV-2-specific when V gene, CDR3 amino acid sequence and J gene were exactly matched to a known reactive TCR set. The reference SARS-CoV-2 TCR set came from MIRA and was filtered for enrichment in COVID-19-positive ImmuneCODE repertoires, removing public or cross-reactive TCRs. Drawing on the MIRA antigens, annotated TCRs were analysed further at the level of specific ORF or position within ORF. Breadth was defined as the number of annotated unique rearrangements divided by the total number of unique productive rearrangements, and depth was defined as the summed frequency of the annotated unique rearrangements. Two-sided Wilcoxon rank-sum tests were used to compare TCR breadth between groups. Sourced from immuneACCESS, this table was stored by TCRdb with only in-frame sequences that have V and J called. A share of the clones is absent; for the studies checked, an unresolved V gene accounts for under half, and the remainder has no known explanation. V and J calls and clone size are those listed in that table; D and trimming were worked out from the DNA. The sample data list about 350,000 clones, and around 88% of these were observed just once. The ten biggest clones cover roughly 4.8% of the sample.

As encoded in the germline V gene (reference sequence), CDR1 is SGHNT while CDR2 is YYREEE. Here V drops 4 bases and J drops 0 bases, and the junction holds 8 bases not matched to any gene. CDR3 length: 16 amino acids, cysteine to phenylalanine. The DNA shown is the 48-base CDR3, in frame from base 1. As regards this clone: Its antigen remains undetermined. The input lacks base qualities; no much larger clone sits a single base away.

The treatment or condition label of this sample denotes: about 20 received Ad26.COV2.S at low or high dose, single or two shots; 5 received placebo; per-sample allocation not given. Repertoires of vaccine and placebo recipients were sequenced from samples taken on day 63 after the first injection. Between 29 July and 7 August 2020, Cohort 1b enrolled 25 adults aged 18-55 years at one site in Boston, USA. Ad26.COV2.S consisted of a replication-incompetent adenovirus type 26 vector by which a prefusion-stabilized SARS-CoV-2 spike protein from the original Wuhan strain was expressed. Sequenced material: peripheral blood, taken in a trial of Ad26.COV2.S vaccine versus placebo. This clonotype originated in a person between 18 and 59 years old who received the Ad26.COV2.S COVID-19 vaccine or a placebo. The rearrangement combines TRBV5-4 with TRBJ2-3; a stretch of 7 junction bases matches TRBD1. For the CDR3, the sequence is CASSPTRGPSTDTQYF. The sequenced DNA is TGTGCCAGCAGCCCTACTAGGGGGCCGAGCACAGATACGCAGTATTTT.